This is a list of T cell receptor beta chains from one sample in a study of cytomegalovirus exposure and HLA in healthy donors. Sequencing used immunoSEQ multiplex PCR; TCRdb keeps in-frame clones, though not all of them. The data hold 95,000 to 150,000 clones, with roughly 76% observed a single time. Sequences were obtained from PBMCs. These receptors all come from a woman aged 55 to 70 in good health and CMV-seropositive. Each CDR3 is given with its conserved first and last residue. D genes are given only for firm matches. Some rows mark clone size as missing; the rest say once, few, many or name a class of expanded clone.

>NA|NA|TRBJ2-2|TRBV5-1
CASSEAGPNTGELFF
TGCGCCAGCAGTGAGGCGGGGCCTAACACCGGGGAGCTGTTTTTT
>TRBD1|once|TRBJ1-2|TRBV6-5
CASSYSTGTGGFGYTF
TGTGCCAGCAGTTACTCGACGGGGACAGGGGGCTTTGGCTACACCTTC
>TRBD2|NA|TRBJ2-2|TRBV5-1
CASSQAGTGELFF
TGCGCCAGCAGCCAAGCGGGGACCGGGGAGCTGTTTTTT
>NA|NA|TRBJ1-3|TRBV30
CTFRRRDNSGNTIYF
TGTACTTTCAGGCGCCGGGACAACTCTGGAAACACCATATATTTT
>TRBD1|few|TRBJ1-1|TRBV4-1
CASSQLFARGLGNTEAFF
TGCGCCAGCAGCCAATTGTTCGCCAGGGGGCTTGGCAACACTGAAGCTTTCTTT
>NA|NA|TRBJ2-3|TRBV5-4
CASSPRTLRDTQYF
TGTGCCAGCAGCCCGCGGACACTCCGAGATACGCAGTATTTT
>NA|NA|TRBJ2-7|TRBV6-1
CASTDSMSEQYF
TGTGCCAGCACCGACTCGATGTCCGAGCAGTACTTC
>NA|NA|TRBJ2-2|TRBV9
CASRPRKGGELFF
TGTGCCAGCAGACCTCGTAAGGGGGGGGAGCTGTTTTTT
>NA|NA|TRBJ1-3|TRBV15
CATSRDPGSGNTIYF
TGTGCCACCAGCAGAGATCCCGGCTCTGGAAACACCATATATTTT
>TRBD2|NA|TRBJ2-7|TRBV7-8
CASSRVVLAESPYEQYF
TGTGCCAGCAGCCGCGTCGTACTAGCGGAGAGTCCCTACGAGCAGTACTTC
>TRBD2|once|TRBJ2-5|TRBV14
CASSQLKVAGGPLETQYF
TGTGCCAGCAGCCAATTAAAGGTAGCGGGAGGGCCTCTCGAGACCCAGTACTTC
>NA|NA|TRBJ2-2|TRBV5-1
CASSLLPVPNTGELFF
TGCGCCAGCAGCTTGTTGCCAGTCCCGAACACCGGGGAGCTGTTTTTT
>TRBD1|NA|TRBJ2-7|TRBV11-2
CASRHGQGGYEQYF
TGTGCCAGCAGGCATGGACAGGGGGGCTACGAGCAGTACTTC
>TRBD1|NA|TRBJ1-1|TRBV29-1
CSVEGADRVAAFF
TGCAGCGTTGAAGGTGCGGACAGGGTTGCAGCTTTCTTT
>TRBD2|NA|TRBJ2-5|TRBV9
CASSVGVRTSGQETQYF
TGTGCCAGCAGCGTAGGTGTGCGGACTAGCGGACAAGAGACCCAGTACTTC
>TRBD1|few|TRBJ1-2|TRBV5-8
CASSLGQGHYGYTF
TGTGCCAGCAGCTTGGGACAGGGGCACTATGGCTACACCTTC
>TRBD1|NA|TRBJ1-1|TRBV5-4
CASSPGTGRNTEAFF
TGTGCCAGCAGCCCTGGGACAGGGAGGAACACTGAAGCTTTCTTT
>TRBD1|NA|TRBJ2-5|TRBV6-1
CASRWTGEETQYF
TGTGCCAGCAGATGGACAGGGGAGGAGACCCAGTACTTC
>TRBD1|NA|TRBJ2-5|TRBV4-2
CASSQVGQDQETQYF
TGTGCCAGCAGCCAAGTAGGACAGGATCAAGAGACCCAGTACTTC
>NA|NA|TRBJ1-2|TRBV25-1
CASSEPGNLNGYTF
TGTGCCAGCAGTGAACCCGGGAACTTAAATGGCTACACCTTC
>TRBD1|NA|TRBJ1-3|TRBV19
CASPGGASGNTIYF
TGTGCCAGTCCAGGGGGCGCCTCTGGAAACACCATATATTTT
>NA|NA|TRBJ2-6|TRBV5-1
CASKIVALSGANVLTF
TGCGCCAGCAAGATAGTCGCCCTCTCTGGGGCCAACGTCCTGACTTTC
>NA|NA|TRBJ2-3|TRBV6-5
CASTLTDASTDTQYF
TGTGCCAGCACTTTAACAGATGCTAGCACAGATACGCAGTATTTT
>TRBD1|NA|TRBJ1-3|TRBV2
CASSDRGFGNTIYF
TGTGCCAGCAGCGACAGGGGGTTCGGAAACACCATATATTTT
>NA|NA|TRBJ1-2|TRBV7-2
CASSPVRDYGYTF
TGTGCCAGCAGCCCCGTTCGTGACTATGGCTACACCTTC
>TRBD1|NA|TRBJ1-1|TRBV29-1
CSASPQDRGRGTEAFF
TGCAGCGCTTCCCCCCAGGACAGGGGGCGCGGGACTGAAGCTTTCTTT
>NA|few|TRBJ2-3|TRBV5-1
CASSFRGAGTDTQYF
TGCGCCAGCAGCTTCAGGGGGGCGGGCACAGATACGCAGTATTTT
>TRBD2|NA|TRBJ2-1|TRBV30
CAWSGLAGGVGNEQFF
TGTGCCTGGAGTGGCTTGGCGGGGGGGGTTGGGAATGAGCAGTTCTTC
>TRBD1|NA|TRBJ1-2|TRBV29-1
CSVVDNRGPGYTF
TGCAGCGTTGTCGACAACAGGGGGCCAGGCTACACCTTC
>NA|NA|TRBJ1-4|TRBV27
CASSPLLGESNEKLFF
TGTGCCAGCAGTCCCCTCTTGGGAGAAAGTAATGAAAAACTGTTTTTT
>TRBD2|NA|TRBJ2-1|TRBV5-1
CASSFGTSGTNEQFF
TGCGCCAGCAGCTTCGGGACTAGCGGGACCAATGAGCAGTTCTTC
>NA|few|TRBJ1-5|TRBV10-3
CAISGHSSNQPQHF
TGTGCCATCAGTGGACATTCTAGCAATCAGCCCCAGCATTTT
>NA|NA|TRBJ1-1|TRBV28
CASSFGWSGEAFF
TGTGCCAGCAGTTTTGGGTGGTCAGGTGAAGCTTTCTTT
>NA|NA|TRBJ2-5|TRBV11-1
CASSPQGGETQYF
TGTGCCAGCAGTCCACAGGGTGGAGAGACCCAGTACTTC
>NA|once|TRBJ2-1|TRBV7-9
CASSRNEQFF
TGTGCCAGCAGCCGGAATGAGCAGTTCTTC
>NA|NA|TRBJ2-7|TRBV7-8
CASSIGGAQYF
TGTGCCAGCAGCATTGGAGGAGCGCAGTACTTC
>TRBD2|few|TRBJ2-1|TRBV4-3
CASSRGLAGEYEQFF
TGCGCCAGCAGCCGAGGACTAGCGGGAGAATACGAGCAGTTCTTC
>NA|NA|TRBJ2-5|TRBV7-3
CASSRGGAGAGETQYF
TGTGCCAGCAGCCGGGGAGGGGCAGGGGCGGGAGAGACCCAGTACTTC
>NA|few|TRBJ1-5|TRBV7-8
CASSPSNQPQHF
TGTGCCAGCAGCCCAAGCAATCAGCCCCAGCATTTT